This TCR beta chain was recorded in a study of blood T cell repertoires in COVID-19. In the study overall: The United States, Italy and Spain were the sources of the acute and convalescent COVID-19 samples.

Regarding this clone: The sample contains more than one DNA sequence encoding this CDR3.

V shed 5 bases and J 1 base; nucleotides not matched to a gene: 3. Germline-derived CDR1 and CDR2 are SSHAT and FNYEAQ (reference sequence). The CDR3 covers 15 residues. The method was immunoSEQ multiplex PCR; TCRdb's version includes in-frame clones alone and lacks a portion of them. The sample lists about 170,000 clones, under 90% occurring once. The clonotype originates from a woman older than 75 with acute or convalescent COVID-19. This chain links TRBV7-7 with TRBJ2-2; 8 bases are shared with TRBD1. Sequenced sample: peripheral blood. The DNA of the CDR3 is TGTGCCAGCAGCCCCGGGACAGGGAACACCGGGGAGCTGTTTTTT. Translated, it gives CASSPGTGNTGELFF. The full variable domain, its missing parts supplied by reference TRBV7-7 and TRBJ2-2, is GAGVSQSPRYKVTKRGQDVTLRCDPISSHATLYWYQQALGQGPEFLTYFNYEAQPDKSGLPSDRFSAERPEGSISTLTIQRTEQRDSAMYRCASSPGTGNTGELFFGEGSRLTVL.